The 15 T cell receptor beta chains given below trace back to one sample, sequenced in a study of T-cell reconstitution after alpha-beta-depleted transplantation in children. Unique molecular identifiers featured in how the TCRbeta library was prepared. TCRdb itself ran the PCR reads through MiXCR, one entry per CDR3 protein. The table includes under 750,000 distinct CDR3 sequences, 23% detected once. Sequencing was performed on PBMCs, mostly from graft donor cells, taken 360 days after TCRalphabeta/CD19-depleted stem cell transplant. The receptors derive from a boy in the first two years of life who had a stem cell transplant for acute myeloid leukemia, so the T cells may come from the graft donor.

This clonotype turned up a few times. The chain employs TRBV30 and TRBJ2-1, with D possibly being TRBD2 (6 bases). The CDR3 runs 14 residues. CDR1 and CDR2 from the germline V gene are GTSNPN and SVGIG (reference sequence). V was trimmed by 4 bases and J by 0 bases, leaving 10 bases between them. CDR3 DNA: TGTGCCTGGAAACGGGGGAACTCCTACAATGAGCAGTTCTTC. Its protein product is CAWKRGNSYNEQFF.

This clonotype was recorded many times. The gene calls are TRBV2 and TRBJ2-3; no definite D call. CDR1 SNHLY and CDR2 FYNNEI come from the germline V gene. The CDR3 is 14 residues long. Trimming removed 6 bases at V and 1 base at J, with 11 bases between. The CDR3 protein is CASSLRWGTDTQYF. DNA of the CDR3: TGTGCCAGCAGCCTGAGGTGGGGCACAGATACGCAGTATTTT.

This chain joins TRBV20-1 and TRBJ1-6; D not resolved. Germline V CDR1 and CDR2: DFQATT, SNEGSKA (reference sequence). The ends were cut back, 0 bases at V and 8 bases at J, with 14 bases in the middle. This CDR3 is built from 15 residues. The DNA of the CDR3 is TGCAGTGCTAGAGACCCCCGGGAGATCTATTCACCCCTCCACTTT. It encodes CSARDPREIYSPLHF.

V is TRBV5-1 and J is TRBJ1-1; tentatively, D is TRBD1 (5 bases). This CDR3 region has 16 residues. CDR1 is SGHRS and CDR2 is YFSETQ in the germline V gene. The V end was cut by 2 bases, the J end by 3 bases, with 17 bases between. The CDR3, as DNA: TGCGCCAGCAGCTTAGGGGTGAGGGTCGGGTACACTGAAGCTTTCTTT. The encoded protein is CASSLGVRVGYTEAFF.

The chain joins TRBV10-3 to TRBJ2-1; D might be TRBD1 (5 bases). The CDR3 totals 13 residues. Trimming pared 8 bases from V and 5 bases from J, leaving 13 bases between. Germline CDR1 ENHRY, CDR2 SYGVKD. The CDR3 DNA reads TGTGCCATCCTAACGGACACTAACAATGAGCAGTTCTTC. It specifies CAILTDTNNEQFF.

This clonotype has just a few counts. The V and J genes are TRBV7-4 and TRBJ1-2, with 7 bases lining up with TRBD1. V dropped 5 bases and J dropped 3; count of bases not matched to a gene: 9. This CDR3 region has 15 residues. CDR1 and CDR2 (germline): SGHVT, SQSDAQ. CDR3 sequence reads: CASSTSTGRDYGYTF. The CDR3 nucleotides read TGTGCCAGCAGCACATCGACAGGGAGGGACTATGGCTACACCTTC.

This clonotype was seen many times. This chain connects TRBV18 to TRBJ2-7; 7 positions agree with TRBD2. CDR1 is KGHSH and CDR2 is LQKENI in the germline V gene. The trim removed 2 bases at V and 3 bases at J, leaving 1 base unmatched. CDR3 length: 13 residues. The CDR3 region has the DNA TGTGCCAGCTCACCAGGCGGGGGCTACGAGCAGTACGTC. Translated, it gives CASSPGGGYEQYV.

This clonotype showed up just a few times. The junction and the germline gene differ at one end; a read error may be behind it. This chain links TRBV6-1 with TRBJ1-1, with 10 bases lining up with TRBD1. The length of the CDR3 is 12 residues. Germline V gives CDR1 MNHNS, CDR2 SASEGT. CDR3 in amino acids: CASSEGQGDAFF. The CDR3 nucleotides are TGTGCCAGCAGCGAAGGACAGGGGGATGCTTTCTTT.

CDR3 sequence (DNA): TGTGCCACCAGCAGAGGCCCTCGGACATCCACCCACCTGAACAATGAGCAGTTCTTC. This sequence encodes CATSRGPRTSTHLNNEQFF. This chain joins TRBV15 and TRBJ2-1; a possible D gene is TRBD1 (5 bases). The CDR3 has 19 residues. CDR1 and CDR2 from the germline V gene are LNHNV and YYDKDF (reference sequence). V lost 1 base to trimming and J lost 5 bases, with 24 bases between them. Full variable domain (missing parts from reference TRBV15 and TRBJ2-1): DAMVIQNPRYQVTQFGKPVTLSCSQTLNHNVMYWYQQKSSQAPKLLFHYYDKDFNNEADTPDNFQSRRPNTSFCFLDIRSPGLGDTAMYLCATSRGPRTSTHLNNEQFFGPGTRLTVL.

This chain joins TRBV13 and TRBJ1-1; 8 nucleotides align to TRBD1. CDR3 length: 15 residues. In germline, CDR1 is PRHDT, CDR2 FYEKMQ (reference sequence). V trimming: 4 bases; J trimming: 4 bases; junction bases outside the gene matches: 8. This CDR3 is CASSSYRQGSTEAFF. CDR3 coding DNA: TGTGCCAGCAGCTCTTACCGACAGGGGAGCACTGAAGCTTTCTTT.

J is TRBJ2-2 and V is TRBV7-9; D possibly corresponds to TRBD2 (7 bases). In germline, CDR1 is SEHNR, CDR2 FQNEAQ (reference sequence). There are 15 residues in the CDR3. V was cut by 5 bases and J by 4 bases, with 14 bases left in between. In nucleotides, the CDR3 is TGTGCCAGCAGCACGATGGGGGGGCCCACCGGGGAGCTGTTTTTT. Protein: CASSTMGGPTGELFF.

The rearrangement uses TRBV4-3 and TRBJ2-2; 9 nucleotides agree with TRBD2. The CDR3 sequence is 15 residues long. Germline loops: CDR1 LGHNA, CDR2 YSLEER. V was clipped by 5 bases and J by 11 bases; unmatched bases: 12. CDR3 in DNA: TGCGCCAGCAGCTTCAAAAATACGCGGGGGGGCGAGCTGTTTTTT. It encodes CASSFKNTRGGELFF.

At least ten counts were recorded for this clonotype. CDR3 sequence reads: CSVEDSDSGGTQETQYF. The CDR3, as DNA: TGCAGCGTTGAAGATTCGGACAGCGGGGGGACCCAAGAGACCCAGTACTTC. The chain employs TRBV29-1 and TRBJ2-5; 9 bases line up with TRBD2. With 0 bases clipped from V and 1 base from J, the junction kept 9 bases outside the gene matches. Germline V gene lookup returns CDR1 SQVTM and CDR2 ANQGSEA. The CDR3 loop spans 17 amino acids. The whole variable domain, filled in from reference TRBV29-1 and TRBJ2-5, reads SAVISQKPSRDICQRGTSLTIQCQVDSQVTMMFWYRQQPGQSLTLIATANQGSEATYESGFVIDKFPISRPNLTFSTLTVSNMSPEDSSIYLCSVEDSDSGGTQETQYFGPGTRLLVL.

The table lists this clonotype with a few counts. This chain links TRBV4-1 with TRBJ2-5, with 8 bases matching TRBD1. V lost 4 bases and J lost 1; bases outside the gene matches: 5. Germline assignment: CDR1 MGHRA and CDR2 YSYEKL. This CDR3 contains 15 residues. This chain's CDR3 is CASSPPDRVQETQYF. The CDR3 DNA follows: TGCGCCAGCAGCCCGCCGGACAGGGTCCAAGAGACCCAGTACTTC.

The CDR3 DNA is TGTGCCAGCAGCAATCTGGGGTCCTCTGGAAACACCATATATTTT. Its translation: CASSNLGSSGNTIYF. This chain links TRBV11-2 with TRBJ1-3; D unclear. Germline V gene sequence: CDR1 SGHAT, CDR2 FQNNGV. Trimming shortened V by 5 bases and J by 0 bases, and 11 bases separated the two germline ends. The CDR3 is made up of 15 amino acids.